The clone carrying this T cell receptor (beta chain) came up a few times. Germline V gene lookup returns CDR1 MNHEY and CDR2 SMNVEV (reference sequence). V shed 4 bases and J 5 bases; nucleotides not matched to a gene: 6. The CDR3 extends over 15 amino acids. Here immunoSEQ multiplex PCR was the method, and the copy in TCRdb shows in-frame clones only, minus some. Of fewer than 40,000 clones in the sample, about nine tenths are singletons; the top ten hold approximately 0.47%. This sample was included in a study of T cell changes during pregnancy in multiple sclerosis. The TCR was taken from a female donor in good health, enrolled as a control in a pregnancy study. The chain combines TRBV27 with TRBJ2-7; 12 bases are a match to TRBD2. The sample consisted of CD4+ T cells from peripheral blood mononuclear cells, taken in the second trimester of pregnancy. This chain's CDR3 is CASSSLAGGPNEQYF. As DNA, the CDR3 is TGTGCCAGCAGTTCTCTAGCGGGAGGGCCTAACGAGCAGTACTTC.